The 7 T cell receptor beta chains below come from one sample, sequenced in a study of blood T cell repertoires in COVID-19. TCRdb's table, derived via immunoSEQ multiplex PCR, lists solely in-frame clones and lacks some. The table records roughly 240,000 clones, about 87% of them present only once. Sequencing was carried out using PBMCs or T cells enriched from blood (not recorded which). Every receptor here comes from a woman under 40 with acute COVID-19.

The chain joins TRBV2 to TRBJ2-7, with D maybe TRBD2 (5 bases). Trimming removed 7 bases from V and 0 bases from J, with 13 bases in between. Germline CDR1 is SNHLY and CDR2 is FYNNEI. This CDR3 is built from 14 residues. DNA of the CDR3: TGTGCCAGCAAGGGCCTGGGGAGCTCCTACGAGCAGTACTTC. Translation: CASKGLGSSYEQYF.

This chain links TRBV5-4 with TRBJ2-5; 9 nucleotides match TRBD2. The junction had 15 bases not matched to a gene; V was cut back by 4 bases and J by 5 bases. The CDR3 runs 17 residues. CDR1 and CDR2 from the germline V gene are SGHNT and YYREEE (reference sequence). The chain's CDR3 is CASSPWGAGGQGETQYF. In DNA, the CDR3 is TGTGCCAGCAGCCCCTGGGGGGCGGGGGGGCAAGGCGAGACCCAGTACTTC. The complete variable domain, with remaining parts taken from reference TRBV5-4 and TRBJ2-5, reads ETGVTQSPTHLIKTRGQQVTLRCSSQSGHNTVSWYQQALGQGPQFIFQYYREEENGRGNFPPRFSGLQFPNYSSELNVNALELDDSALYLCASSPWGAGGQGETQYFGPGTRLLVL.

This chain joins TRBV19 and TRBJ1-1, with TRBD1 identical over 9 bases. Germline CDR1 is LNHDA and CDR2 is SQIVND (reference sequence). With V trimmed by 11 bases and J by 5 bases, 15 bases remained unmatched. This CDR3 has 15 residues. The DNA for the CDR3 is TGTGCCTGCTGCCCAACCGGGACAGGGAAGACTGAAGCTTTCTTT. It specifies CACCPTGTGKTEAFF.

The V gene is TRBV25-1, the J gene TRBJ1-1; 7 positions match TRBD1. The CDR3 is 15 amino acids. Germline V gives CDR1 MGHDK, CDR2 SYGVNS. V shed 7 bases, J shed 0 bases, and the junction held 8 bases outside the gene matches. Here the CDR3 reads CASTTSGQMNTEAFF. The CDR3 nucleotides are TGTGCCAGCACGACTTCGGGACAGATGAACACTGAAGCTTTCTTT.

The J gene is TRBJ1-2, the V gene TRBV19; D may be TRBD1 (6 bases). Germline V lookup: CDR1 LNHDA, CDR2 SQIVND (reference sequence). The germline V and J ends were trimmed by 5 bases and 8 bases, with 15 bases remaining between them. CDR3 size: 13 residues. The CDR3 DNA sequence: TGTGCCAGTAGTGCCAGGGGAACGCGGGGCTACACCTTC. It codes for CASSARGTRGYTF.

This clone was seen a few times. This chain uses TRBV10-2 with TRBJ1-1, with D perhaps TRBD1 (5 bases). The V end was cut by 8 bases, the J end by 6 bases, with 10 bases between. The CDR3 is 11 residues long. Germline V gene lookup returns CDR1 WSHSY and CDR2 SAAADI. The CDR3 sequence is CASRGDPEAFF. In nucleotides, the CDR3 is TGCGCCAGCCGGGGGGACCCTGAAGCTTTCTTT.

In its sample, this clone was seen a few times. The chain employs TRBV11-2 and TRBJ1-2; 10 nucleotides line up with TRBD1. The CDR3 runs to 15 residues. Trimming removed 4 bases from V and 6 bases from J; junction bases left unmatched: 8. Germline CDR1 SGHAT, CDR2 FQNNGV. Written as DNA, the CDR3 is TGTGCCAGCAGCTCACGACAGGGGGCTATAGATGGCTACACCTTC. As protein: CASSSRQGAIDGYTF.